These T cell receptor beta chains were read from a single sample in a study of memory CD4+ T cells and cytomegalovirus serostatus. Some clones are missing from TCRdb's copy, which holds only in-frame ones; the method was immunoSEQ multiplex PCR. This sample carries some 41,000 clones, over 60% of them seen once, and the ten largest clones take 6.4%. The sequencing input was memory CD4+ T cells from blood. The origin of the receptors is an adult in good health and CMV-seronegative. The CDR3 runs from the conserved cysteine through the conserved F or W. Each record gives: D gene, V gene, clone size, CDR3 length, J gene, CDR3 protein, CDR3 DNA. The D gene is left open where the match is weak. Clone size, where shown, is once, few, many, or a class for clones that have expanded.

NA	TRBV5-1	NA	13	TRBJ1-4	CASSLEGFGKLFF	TGCGCCAGCAGCTTGGAAGGATTCGGGAAACTGTTTTTT
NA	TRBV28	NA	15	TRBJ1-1	CASSFVLGWNTEAFF	TGTGCCAGCAGTTTTGTCCTAGGGTGGAACACTGAAGCTTTCTTT
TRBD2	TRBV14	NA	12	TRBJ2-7	CASSQGLARQYF	TGTGCCAGCAGCCAAGGACTAGCGAGGCAGTACTTC
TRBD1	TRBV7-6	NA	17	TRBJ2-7	CASSADMPGTGVHEQYF	TGTGCCAGCAGCGCTGACATGCCCGGGACAGGGGTTCACGAGCAGTACTTC
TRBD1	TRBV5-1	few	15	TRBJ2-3	CASSSPRGQVDTQYF	TGCGCCAGCAGCTCCCCCAGGGGGCAGGTCGATACGCAGTATTTT
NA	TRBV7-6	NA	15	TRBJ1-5	CASSLGGTTDQPQHF	TGTGCCAGCAGCTTGGGGGGAACGACGGATCAGCCCCAGCATTTT
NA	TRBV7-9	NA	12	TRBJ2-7	CASSLEGAEQYF	TGTGCCAGCAGCTTAGAAGGGGCCGAGCAGTACTTC
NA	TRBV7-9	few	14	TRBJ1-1	CASSLITGGTEAFF	TGTGCCAGCAGCTTAATTACCGGGGGCACTGAAGCTTTCTTT
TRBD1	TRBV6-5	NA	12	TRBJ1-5	CASRTGDQPQHF	TGTGCCAGCAGAACAGGGGATCAGCCCCAGCATTTT
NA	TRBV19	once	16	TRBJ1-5	CASSTLGGFSNQPQHF	TGTGCCAGTAGTACCTTGGGGGGGTTTAGCAATCAGCCCCAGCATTTT
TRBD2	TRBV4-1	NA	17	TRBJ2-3	CASSQLFSGRPTDTQYF	TGCGCCAGCAGCCAACTCTTTAGCGGGAGGCCCACAGATACGCAGTATTTT
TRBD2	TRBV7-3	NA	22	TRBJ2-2	CASSPHKGPRASGRIDTGELFF	TGTGCCAGCAGTCCTCATAAGGGGCCGCGTGCTAGCGGGAGAATCGATACCGGGGAGCTGTTTTTT
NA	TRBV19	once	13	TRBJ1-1	CASSMVSPAVAFF	TGTGCCAGTAGTATGGTTTCGCCGGCCGTAGCTTTCTTT
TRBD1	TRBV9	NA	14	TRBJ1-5	CASGTGTGLQPQHF	TGTGCCAGCGGGACCGGGACAGGGCTTCAGCCCCAGCATTTT
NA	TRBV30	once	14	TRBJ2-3	CAWSVRSGGDTQYF	TGTGCCTGGAGTGTACGCTCGGGTGGCGATACGCAGTATTTT
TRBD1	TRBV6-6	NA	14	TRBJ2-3	CASKPGQGTDTQYF	TGTGCCAGCAAACCCGGACAGGGCACAGATACGCAGTATTTT
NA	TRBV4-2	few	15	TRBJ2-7	CASSQTVVPSYEQYF	TGTGCCAGCAGCCAAACCGTGGTTCCCTCCTACGAGCAGTACTTC
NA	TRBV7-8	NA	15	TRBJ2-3	CASSPGRLTLDTQYF	TGTGCCAGCAGCCCTGGGCGTCTGACGCTAGATACGCAGTATTTT
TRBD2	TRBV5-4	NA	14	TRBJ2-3	CASSLAGGRDTQYF	TGTGCCAGCAGTCTAGCGGGAGGGAGAGATACGCAGTATTTT
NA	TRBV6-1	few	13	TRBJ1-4	CASSADLEEKLFF	TGTGCCAGCAGTGCCGACTTAGAAGAAAAACTGTTTTTT
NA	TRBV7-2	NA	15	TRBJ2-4	CASSLGGASKNIQYF	TGTGCCAGCAGCTTGGGGGGGGCGTCCAAAAACATTCAGTACTTC